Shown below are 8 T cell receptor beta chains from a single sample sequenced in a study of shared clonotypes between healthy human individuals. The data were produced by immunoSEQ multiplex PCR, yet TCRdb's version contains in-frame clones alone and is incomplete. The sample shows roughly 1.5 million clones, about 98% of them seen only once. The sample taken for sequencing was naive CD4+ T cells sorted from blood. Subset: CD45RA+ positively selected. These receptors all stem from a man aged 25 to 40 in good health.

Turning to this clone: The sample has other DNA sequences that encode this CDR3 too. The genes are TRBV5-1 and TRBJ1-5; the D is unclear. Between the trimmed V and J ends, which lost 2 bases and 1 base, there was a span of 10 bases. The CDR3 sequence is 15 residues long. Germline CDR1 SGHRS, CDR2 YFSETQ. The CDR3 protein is CASSLAGDSNQPQHF. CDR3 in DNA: TGCGCCAGCAGCTTAGCAGGAGACAGCAATCAGCCCCAGCATTTT.

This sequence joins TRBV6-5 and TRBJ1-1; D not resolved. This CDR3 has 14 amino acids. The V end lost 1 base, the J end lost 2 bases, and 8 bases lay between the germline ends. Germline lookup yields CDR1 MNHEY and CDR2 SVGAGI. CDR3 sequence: CASSYLRQNTEAFF. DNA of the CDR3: TGTGCCAGCAGTTACTTAAGGCAAAACACTGAAGCTTTCTTT.

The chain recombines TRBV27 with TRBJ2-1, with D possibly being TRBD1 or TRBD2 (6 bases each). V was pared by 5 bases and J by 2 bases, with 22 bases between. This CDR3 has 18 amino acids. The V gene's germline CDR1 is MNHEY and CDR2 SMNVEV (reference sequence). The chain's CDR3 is CASSQTVGGLSPYNEQFF. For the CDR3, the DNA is TGTGCCAGCAGTCAAACTGTGGGGGGCCTGAGCCCCTACAATGAGCAGTTCTTC.

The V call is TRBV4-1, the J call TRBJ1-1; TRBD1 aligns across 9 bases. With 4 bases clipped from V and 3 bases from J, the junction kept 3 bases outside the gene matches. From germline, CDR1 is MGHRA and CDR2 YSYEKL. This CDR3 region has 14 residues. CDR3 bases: TGCGCCAGCAGCCGGGACAGGGCGTACACTGAAGCTTTCTTT. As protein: CASSRDRAYTEAFF.

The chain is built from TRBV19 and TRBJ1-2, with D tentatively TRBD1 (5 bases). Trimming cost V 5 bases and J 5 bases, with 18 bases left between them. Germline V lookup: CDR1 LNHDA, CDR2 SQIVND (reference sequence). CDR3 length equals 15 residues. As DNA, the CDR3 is TGTGCCAGTAGTGTAGGGGCGCGCCTGGGGTATGGCTACACCTTC. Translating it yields CASSVGARLGYGYTF.

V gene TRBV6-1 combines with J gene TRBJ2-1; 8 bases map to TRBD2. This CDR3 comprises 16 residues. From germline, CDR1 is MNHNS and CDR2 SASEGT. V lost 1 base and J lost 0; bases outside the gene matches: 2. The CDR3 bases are TGTGCCAGCAGTGAAGGGCTAGCGGGCTCCTACAATGAGCAGTTCTTC. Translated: CASSEGLAGSYNEQFF.

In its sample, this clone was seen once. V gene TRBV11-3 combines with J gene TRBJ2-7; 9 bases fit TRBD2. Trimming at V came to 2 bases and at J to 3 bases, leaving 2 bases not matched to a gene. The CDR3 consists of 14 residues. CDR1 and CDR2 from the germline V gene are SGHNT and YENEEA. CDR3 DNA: TGTGCCAGCAGCTTAACAGCGGGAGGCTACGAGCAGTACTTC. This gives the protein CASSLTAGGYEQYF.

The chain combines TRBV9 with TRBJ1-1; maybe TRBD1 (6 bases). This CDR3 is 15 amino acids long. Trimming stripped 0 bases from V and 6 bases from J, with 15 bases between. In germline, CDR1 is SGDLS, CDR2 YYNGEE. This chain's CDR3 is CASSVELSGAAEAFF. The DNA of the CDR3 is TGTGCCAGCAGCGTAGAGTTATCAGGGGCCGCTGAAGCTTTCTTT.